This T cell receptor beta chain was identified in a study of T cells in Graves' hyperthyroidism and ophthalmopathy (dated by TCRdb to the late 2010s). Notes on the research overall: Peripheral blood samples were taken at the time of initial diagnosis, prior to any treatment. TCR V-J signatures able to tell the groups apart were searched for in a discovery cohort of 95 to 100 patients, of whom around 42 had Graves' ophthalmopathy and around 57 had stable Graves' hyperthyroidism. An independent validation cohort of fewer than 20 hyperthyroidism patients and about 16 patients who later progressed to ophthalmopathy tested prospective prediction of ophthalmopathy. The roughly 91 discovery patients were randomly divided into training and test sets at a 7:3 ratio. The study also compared thyroid tissue and blood T-cell repertoires from a handful of Graves' hyperthyroidism patients. After sampling, hyperthyroidism patients received methimazole starting at 30 mg daily, and ophthalmopathy patients received high-dose intravenous methylprednisolone. The paper describes TCR Vbeta CDR3 sequencing of around 140 peripheral blood samples, made up of some 42 ophthalmopathy patients, 70 to 75 hyperthyroidism patients and 17 progressor patients. The research as a whole found: Most expanded thyroid clonotypes (frequency above 0.001) were also detected in blood, suggesting blood repertoires may reflect thyroid immune responses. In validation, progression to ophthalmopathy was predicted by the model with 55% to 71% sensitivity and just over 72% specificity, a median of about 6 months before onset. No statistical method was used to set the sample size in advance, and investigators knew the group allocation. A 13 V-J signature model separated ophthalmopathy from stable hyperthyroidism, with around 91% sensitivity and 81.08% specificity in cross-validation and 80%/75% in testing.

The germline ends are 16 bases apart after V is trimmed by 4 bases and J by 7 bases. The CDR1 and CDR2 encoded by the germline V gene are SGHTA and FQGTGA. The CDR3 measures 15 amino acids from cysteine to phenylalanine. Kept here is only the CDR3 DNA, which spans 45 bases and is read in frame from base 1. Ophthalmopathy patients had moderately to severely active disease, with a Clinical Activity Score of 3 or more, a NOSPECS grade of 4 or more, and a disease duration of less than 3 months. Any patient with an uncontrolled infection, another autoimmune disease, pregnancy or lactation was excluded. Diagnoses were established on the basis of clinical symptoms, serum thyroxine and TRAb, thyroid ultrasound, and orbital computed tomography. PBMCs were isolated from about 9 ml of fresh peripheral blood by Ficoll-Paque density gradient centrifugation. Trizol reagent was used to extract total RNA, and RNA quality was then checked on an Agilent 2100 Bioanalyzer.

Amplification of TCR beta CDR3 regions was carried out from RNA transcripts. The TCR CDR3 was subjected to a first round of RT-PCR using the HTBI primer set and the Qiagen OneStep RT-PCR kit. A second multiplex PCR round built the libraries, followed by size selection and purification. Paired-end sequencing of the libraries was performed with 100 bp reads on an Illumina HiSeq2000. Processing in the source paper ran as follows. SOAPnuke was used to process the raw data, with reads discarded if the reads contained adapters or uncalled bases, had a mean Phred below 15, or lacked an exact constant-primer or identifier match. High-quality paired reads were merged with COPE v1.2.5, and unique nucleotide sequences were defined as clonotypes. MiTCR v1.1 was used to align clonotypes to the IMGT TRBV, TRBD and TRBJ reference segments. Analysis was restricted to V-J combinations with a frequency above 0.0001, which covered 98% to 99.2% of repertoires. The TCS score was defined as F50 (clonal expansion) divided by E x V (chaos), with BLOSUM62-based TCRdist calculated between CDR3 peptides within each V-J. Welch's t-statistics and random forest reduced roughly 500 V-J features to fewer than 15, which were used in a naive Bayes classifier (R e1071). TCRdb applied fastp at Q25 and MiXCR to the public reads, then kept only in-frame beta chains. Each record represents a unique CDR3 protein, reported with the most common genes and DNA among its rows. These V and J calls derive from TCRdb rather than the authors' analysis. The sample table holds some 500,000 distinct CDR3 sequences, of which around 24% were seen once. The top ten clones comprise around 11% of the sample.

As to this clonotype: Its antigen is currently not known. No base quality values were provided; no much bigger clone lies one nucleotide off.

The clonotype comes from a young woman with Graves' ophthalmopathy. The sequenced material came from blood. This chain joins TRBV7-3 to TRBJ2-2; TRBD2 is possibly the D segment (5 matching bases). The DNA is as follows: TGTGCCAGCAGCTCCCCGGAAGGAGGAAACGGGGAGCTGTTTTTT. This is translated as CASSSPEGGNGELFF.